This T cell receptor beta chain derives from a study of cytomegalovirus exposure and HLA in healthy donors (dated by TCRdb to about 2017). With respect to the entire study: An earlier analysis of some 600 of the donors reported about 300 Gb of sequence data and around 100 million unique TCR beta sequences obtained from some 170 million T cells. An early release covering roughly 600 HLA-typed donors comprised about 300 gigabases of sequencing data and around 80 million unique TCR sequences. Of the approximately 400 genotyped donors, roughly 80% fell in the genetic ancestry cluster associated with self-reported Caucasian donors. The aim of the study was to test whether cataloging public T cell receptors could identify signatures of past pathogen exposure. Using immunosequencing, the study profiled T cell repertoires from some 670 subjects and related those repertoires to cytomegalovirus serostatus. In addition to the first cohort of 650 to 750 subjects, a separate validation cohort of 120 different subjects was used. To predict cytomegalovirus infection status, the study combined high-throughput TCR immunosequencing, statistical association of individual TCRs with disease status, and machine learning. In a later analysis, previously published TCR beta repertoires from more than 500 donors were re-analyzed and high-resolution HLA genotyping was added so that TCR occurrence patterns could be studied. Rather than drawing on any new phenotypic data, the later analysis identified candidate immune exposures from TCR beta sequences and the way those sequences occurred across donors. An earlier analysis of several hundred of the donors applied high-throughput TCR beta sequencing to assess whether each TCR beta V gene segment acted as functional or pseudogenic. Alongside the repertoire data, information on donor age, sex, ethnicity and CMV serostatus was compiled. In a later genetic analysis, genome-wide SNP genotypes for about three fifths of the roughly 670 donors were used, and that subset was treated as a discovery cohort. Every discovery cohort repertoire had been produced on one sequencing platform. HLA typing included class I and class II loci at four-digit resolution. Typing coverage varied by locus: 629-630 donors for A, B, C, DRB1 and DQB1; more than 500 for DQA1; over 600 for DPA1; 450 to 480 for DPB1. Roughly 5 DR-DQ haplotypes were handled as single units for association and clustering, since linkage in the cohort was strong. Among over 350 genotyped donors of the cohort, an average of about 240,000 unique TCR beta nucleotide sequences were sequenced per donor, roughly a sixth of them non-productive.

The study at large found these results: In a later analysis, most CMV-associated TCR beta chains were found to appear HLA-restricted, with HLA associations seemingly driven largely by CMV exposure. Several of the top co-occurrence clusters appeared to be linked to parvovirus B19, influenza, CMV and Epstein-Barr virus, according to a later analysis. According to a later analysis, TCR association rates differed among HLA loci, with DRB1 alleles showing the most associated TCRs and HLA-C alleles showing the fewest. A group of highly shared sequence variants was considered likely to be a technical artifact of the sequencing pipeline. In this cohort, only TCR beta chains were sequenced, and detectable features were limited by the absence of alpha or paired-chain data. The authors suggested that the approach could potentially be generalized to other disease states and immunological phenotypes. HLA typing was unavailable for some donors at each locus, so association tests used only the typed subset. When HLA alleles, especially DR and DQ, strongly co-occurred, TCR associations were difficult to assign to individual alleles. Sequencing depth was assumed to be roughly uniform across donors in the presence/absence analyses, though that assumption may not hold. In a later genetic analysis, fewer N-insertions in productive TCRs were reported among donors in an Asian-associated ancestry cluster than the approximately 710-donor mean. The study listed over 150 TCR beta chains as associated with cytomegalovirus. Linkage disequilibrium might explain the correlated functional status among segregating V segments, but an unknown experimental factor could not be ruled out. In a later analysis, HLA-associated TCR beta chains showed more clonal expansion and lower generation probabilities than non-associated chains that were equally common. The earlier analysis of about 600 of the donors excluded about 16 rarely observed V segments, including chromosome 9 orphons, because counts were too low. Most TCR sequences were seen in very few donors, while some public TCRs were found in many individuals. Broadly in line with IMGT annotations, most TCR beta V segments showed up in productive rearrangements about 90% or about 30% of the time in an earlier analysis of around 600 of the donors. In both the original and validation cohorts, the classifier was reported to diagnose cytomegalovirus status with high specificity and sensitivity. A further reported finding was that TCR beta sequences accurately predicted the HLA-A and HLA-B alleles for most subjects in the first cohort. In a later genetic analysis, a missense DCLRE1C variant was associated with V-gene and J-gene trimming of TCR beta chains, and the association was replicated in an independent cohort. In vitro tests confirmed that three of the cytomegalovirus-associated TCR beta chains recognize cytomegalovirus antigens. Some IMGT-functional V segments, including TRBV6-2 and TRBV6-3, could not be told apart with the 87-base-pair reads, so those segments were excluded. At a false discovery rate of 0.05, a later analysis linked some 17,000 TCR beta sequences to specific HLA alleles. For the cohort, immune exposure information was limited to CMV serostatus.

The cohort was made up of about 610 healthy bone marrow donors. At the time of sampling, all cohort members were nominally healthy, though unrecorded immune exposures were likely present. The donor was CMV seronegative and was included in the group of under 450 seronegative cohort members. Every donor gave a peripheral blood sample, and the peripheral blood mononuclear cells from that sample were used for TCR beta sequencing. The Qiagen DNeasy Blood Extraction Kit was used to extract genomic DNA from the blood cell samples. The library was produced with the immunoSEQ multiplex PCR assay. For the multiplex PCR, a mixture combining 60 forward primers for TCR Vbeta segments and 13 reverse primers for TCR Jbeta segments was used. The CDR3 region of rearranged TCR beta genes was amplified from genomic DNA with a multiplex PCR assay. The amplified TCR beta libraries were sequenced on the Illumina HiSeq System as 87-base-pair reads. The paper's processing steps were these. A later analysis tallied about 77 million unique TCR beta chains across the 700 or so repertoires, and some 10 million of those chains were shared by two or more donors. Raw reads were error-corrected and collapsed into unique sequences with a nearest-neighbor algorithm that merged closely related sequences to remove PCR and sequencing errors. V, D and J gene segments were assigned by aligning CDR3 sequences to IMGT reference sequences. For a sequence to be retained, a match of at least six nucleotides was required to both a V gene segment and a J gene segment. A rearrangement counted as productive if the CDR3 had no stop codons and remained in frame with V and J, and every other rearrangement counted as non-productive. Following IMGT convention, CDR3 was defined as the stretch from the second conserved V-encoded cysteine to the conserved J-encoded phenylalanine. Sequences without an unambiguous match to a single V gene segment were excluded from the earlier analysis of over 500 of the donors. In an earlier analysis of several hundred of the donors, V segments were called functional above 56.7% productive rearrangements and were called segregating when the between-donor standard deviation exceeded 5%. To diagnose cytomegalovirus status from the catalog of TCR beta chain sequences, a statistical classification framework was built. A later analysis assigned V and J genes by comparing TCR nucleotide sequences with IMGT/GENE-DB human TR gene sequences. A later analysis assigned CDR3 sequences and most-parsimonious VDJ recombination scenarios with the TCRdist pipeline. In a later analysis, each TCR beta chain was defined by its CDR3 amino acid sequence together with its V-gene family, and reads lacking a unique V-gene family were excluded. As a way to deal with suspected cross-contamination and a sequencing artifact, a later analysis dropped hundreds of nucleotide sequences that were highly shared and had low generation probability. In a later analysis, a clonal expansion index was calculated for each public chain from normalized within-repertoire ranks of inferred template counts. Generation probabilities in a later analysis came from a VDJ recombination model fitted to out-of-frame rearrangements, and those results were checked against IGoR. A later analysis scored TCR-TCR, TCR-HLA and TCR-CMV co-occurrence with hypergeometric tests, applying a repertoire-size bias correction to TCR pairs. To estimate false discovery rates, a later analysis permuted the HLA or CMV assignments 20 times. In a later analysis, co-occurring TCRs were grouped using DBSCAN, with TCRdist sequence similarity added in when clustering inside HLA-allele-positive subsets. Co-occurrence clustering excluded repertoires with fewer than 30,000 or more than 120,000 public chains, plus five with anomalous nucleotide sharing. This is the immuneACCESS table as TCRdb keeps it, with only in-frame sequences that have V and J called. A part of the clones is gone; compared with another copy, unresolved V genes explain less than half, and the rest is unexplained. Clonal size and the V and J genes are those of that table, whereas D and trimming came from the DNA. The sample data list approximately 170,000 clones, and roughly 70% of these were observed just once. The ten largest make up roughly 1.6% of the sample.

This clone was picked up a small number of times. The specificity of this receptor is unknown. Per-nucleotide qualities are absent, and no much larger clonotype sits a single base away. The CDR1 and CDR2 encoded by the germline V gene are MNHEY and SVGAGI. At the junction V is shortened by 3 bases and J by 7 bases; bases outside the gene matches: 12. The CDR3 spans 16 residues, from the cysteine through the phenylalanine. Just CDR3 DNA is preserved here, 48 bases in frame from base 1. The clonotype was recovered from a girl aged 5-17 years in good health and CMV-seronegative. Sequencing was carried out using PBMCs. The sequence is built from TRBV6-5 and TRBJ1-1; 9 bases in between match TRBD1. The DNA sequence reads TGTGCCAGCAGTTATTCTCCCGGTGGGACAGGGAATGAAGCTTTCTTT. Its translation is CASSYSPGGTGNEAFF.